These 12 T cell receptor beta chains came from one sample sequenced in a study of T cell responses to AZD1222 COVID-19 vaccine. Clones were read by immunoSEQ multiplex PCR, and TCRdb kept only the in-frame ones, dropping some. The data contain 100,000 to 150,000 clones, under 95% of them singletons. The specimen comprised peripheral blood, sampled 28 days after the second AZD1222 dose. The receptor source for this set is an adult who received the AZD1222 COVID-19 vaccine.

The sample holds many counts of this clone. The chain links TRBV6-1 to TRBJ2-7; TRBD2 aligns across 9 bases. Trimming cost V 0 bases and J 6 bases; bases outside gene matches: 18. Germline loops: CDR1 MNHNS, CDR2 SASEGT. The CDR3 has 19 residues. The CDR3, as DNA: TGTGCCAGCAGTGAAGCGCATCCCAGGGGGTTTAGTAGCGGGAGCGAGCAGTACTTC. As protein: CASSEAHPRGFSSGSEQYF.

The DNA for the CDR3 is TGTGCCAGCAGCCACCGGACAGGGGCCCTATCTTACACTGAAGCTTTCTTT. Protein: CASSHRTGALSYTEAFF. The rearrangement joins TRBV25-1 to TRBJ1-1; TRBD1 matches 9 bases. Germline V gene lookup returns CDR1 MGHDK and CDR2 SYGVNS. V was pared by 6 bases and J by 3 bases, with 14 bases of the junction left unmatched. The CDR3 consists of 17 residues. Complete variable domain (other parts from reference TRBV25-1 and TRBJ1-1): EADIYQTPRYLVIGTGKKITLECSQTMGHDKMYWYQQDPGMELHLIHYSYGVNSTEKGDLSSESTVSRIRTEHFPLTLESARPSHTSQYLCASSHRTGALSYTEAFFGQGTRLTVV.

J is TRBJ2-7 and V is TRBV14; D possibly uses TRBD1 or TRBD2 (6 bases each). The CDR3 is made up of 13 amino acids. Looked up from germline, CDR1 is SGHDN and CDR2 is FVKESK. The V end was cut by 4 bases, the J end by 7 bases, with 14 bases between. The CDR3 nucleotides read TGTGCCAGCAGCCGTTGGGGGGCAGATGAGCAGTACTTC. Translating it yields CASSRWGADEQYF.

V usage is TRBV2 and J usage is TRBJ2-7; TRBD1 aligns across 9 bases. This CDR3 has 14 amino acids. The germline V gene has CDR1 SNHLY and CDR2 FYNNEI. The V gene end was trimmed by 6 bases and the J gene end by 3 bases; junction bases not matched to a gene: 6. CDR3 protein: CASSPGTGLYEQYF. CDR3 bases: TGTGCCAGCAGCCCCGGGACAGGGCTCTACGAGCAGTACTTC.

This chain's CDR3 is CASSGFGQPGSPATDTQYF. The CDR3 nucleotides read TGTGCCAGCTCAGGATTCGGACAGCCGGGATCGCCAGCCACAGATACGCAGTATTTT. The rearrangement uses TRBV18 and TRBJ2-3, with a tentative D call TRBD1 (6 bases). The V gene's germline CDR1 is KGHSH and CDR2 LQKENI. Trimming shortened V by 5 bases and J by 2 bases, and 26 bases separated the two germline ends. The CDR3 length is 19 residues.

This clone has only one observation. V usage is TRBV19 and J usage is TRBJ1-2; 7 bases map to TRBD1. The CDR3 runs to 15 residues. From germline, CDR1 is LNHDA and CDR2 SQIVND (reference sequence). V shed 6 bases, J shed 6 bases, and the junction held 13 bases outside the gene matches. The CDR3 nucleotides are TGTGCCAGTAGAGTCACAGGGGCCTACTCGAATGGCTACACCTTC. Encoded protein: CASRVTGAYSNGYTF.

This clone was recorded only once. The J gene is TRBJ1-2, the V gene TRBV19, with 9 bases fitting TRBD1. The CDR3 sequence is 12 residues long. V lost 9 bases and J lost 8; bases outside the gene matches: 7. Germline V lookup: CDR1 LNHDA, CDR2 SQIVND (reference sequence). Written as DNA, the CDR3 is TGTGCCAGATCGGACAGGGGCGAGGGCTACACCTTC. Translation gives CARSDRGEGYTF.

The chain uses TRBV19 and TRBJ1-6; a weak D match, TRBD1 (6 bases). The CDR3 has 13 amino acids. The germline gives CDR1 LNHDA, CDR2 SQIVND (reference sequence). V lost 6 bases and J lost 7, with 10 bases in between. The CDR3, as DNA: TGTGCCAGTAGCATAAGGGGGAATTCACCCCTCCACTTT. Protein sequence: CASSIRGNSPLHF.

The V gene is TRBV11-3, the J gene TRBJ2-7; D is unclear. The CDR3 covers 12 residues. V dropped 9 bases and J dropped 4 bases, with 13 bases sitting between them. Germline V gives CDR1 SGHNT, CDR2 YENEEA. The CDR3 nucleotides are TGTGCCAGACCCAAAAAAGGGTACGAGCAGTACTTC. This gives the protein CARPKKGYEQYF.

This chain links TRBV3-1 (or the pseudogene TRBV3-2) with TRBJ1-2; D gene ambiguous. V gave up 5 bases and J gave up 4 bases, with 8 bases separating them. In germline, CDR1 is LGHDT, CDR2 YNNKEL (reference sequence). The CDR3 length is 12 residues. CDR3 in amino acids: CASSLSGYGYTF. Here the CDR3 DNA reads TGTGCCAGCAGCTTATCCGGCTATGGCTACACCTTC.

V gene TRBV18 combines with J gene TRBJ2-4; a weak D match, TRBD2 (6 bases). The CDR3 runs to 16 residues. Trimming shortened V by 3 bases and J by 1 base, and 13 bases separated the two germline ends. CDR1 is KGHSH and CDR2 is LQKENI in the germline V gene. CDR3 DNA: TGTGCCAGCTCACCGGGTAGGAGGGACGCCAAAAACATTCAGTACTTC. The encoded protein is CASSPGRRDAKNIQYF. Drawing the rest from reference TRBV18 and TRBJ2-4, the complete variable domain is NAGVMQNPRHLVRRRGQEARLRCSPMKGHSHVYWYRQLPEEGLKFMVYLQKENIIDESGMPKERFSAEFPKEGPSILRIQQVVRGDSAAYFCASSPGRRDAKNIQYFGAGTRLSVL.

This clone was detected only a few times. The V gene is TRBV9, the J gene TRBJ1-6; D remains ambiguous. CDR3 length: 12 amino acids. V gave up 4 bases and J gave up 10 bases, with 9 bases separating them. Germline CDR1 is SGDLS and CDR2 is YYNGEE. The CDR3 spells CASSLSGSPLHF. CDR3 coding DNA: TGTGCCAGCAGCTTATCAGGATCACCCCTCCACTTT.